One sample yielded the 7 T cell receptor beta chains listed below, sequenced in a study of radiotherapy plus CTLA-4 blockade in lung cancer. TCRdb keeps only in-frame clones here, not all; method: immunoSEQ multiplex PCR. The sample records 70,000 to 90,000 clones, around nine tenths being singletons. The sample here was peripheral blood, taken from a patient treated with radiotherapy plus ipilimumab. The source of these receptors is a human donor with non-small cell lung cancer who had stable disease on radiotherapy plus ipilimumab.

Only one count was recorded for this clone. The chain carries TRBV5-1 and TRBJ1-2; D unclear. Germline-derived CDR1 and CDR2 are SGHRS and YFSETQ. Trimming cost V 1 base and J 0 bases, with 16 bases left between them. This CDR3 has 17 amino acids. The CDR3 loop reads CASSLTLGSLSNYGYTF. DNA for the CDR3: TGCGCCAGCAGCTTGACTTTGGGTTCCCTTTCTAACTATGGCTACACCTTC. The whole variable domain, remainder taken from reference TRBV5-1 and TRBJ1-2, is KAGVTQTPRYLIKTRGQQVTLSCSPISGHRSVSWYQQTPGQGLQFLFEYFSETQRNKGNFPGRFSGRQFSNSRSEMNVSTLELGDSALYLCASSLTLGSLSNYGYTFGSGTRLTVV.

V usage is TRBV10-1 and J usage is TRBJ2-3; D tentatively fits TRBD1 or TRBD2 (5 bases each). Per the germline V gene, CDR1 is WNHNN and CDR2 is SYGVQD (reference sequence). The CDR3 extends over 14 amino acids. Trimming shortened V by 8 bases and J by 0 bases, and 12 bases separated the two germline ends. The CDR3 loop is CASGRGPSTDTQYF. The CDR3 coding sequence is TGCGCCAGCGGACGGGGACCTAGCACAGATACGCAGTATTTT.

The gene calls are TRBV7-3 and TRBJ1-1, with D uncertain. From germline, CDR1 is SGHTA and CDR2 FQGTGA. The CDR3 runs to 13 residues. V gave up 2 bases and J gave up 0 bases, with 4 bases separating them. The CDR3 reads CASSLGMNTEAFF. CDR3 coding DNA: TGTGCCAGCAGCTTAGGGATGAACACTGAAGCTTTCTTT.

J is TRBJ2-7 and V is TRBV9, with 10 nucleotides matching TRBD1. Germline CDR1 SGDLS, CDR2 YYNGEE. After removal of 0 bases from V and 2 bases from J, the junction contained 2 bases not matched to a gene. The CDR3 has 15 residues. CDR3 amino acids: CASSVGTGGTYEQYF. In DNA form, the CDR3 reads TGTGCCAGCAGCGTAGGGACAGGGGGAACCTACGAGCAGTACTTC.

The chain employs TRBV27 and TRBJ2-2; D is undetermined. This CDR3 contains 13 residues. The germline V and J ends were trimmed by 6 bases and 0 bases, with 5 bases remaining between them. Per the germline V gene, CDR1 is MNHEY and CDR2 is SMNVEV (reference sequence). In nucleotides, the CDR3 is TGTGCCAGCAGGGGGACGAACACCGGGGAGCTGTTTTTT. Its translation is CASRGTNTGELFF.

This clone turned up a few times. The CDR3 coding sequence is TGTGCCAGCTCACCACTAGTTAATGAGCAGTTCTTC. Its protein is CASSPLVNEQFF. The chain combines TRBV18 with TRBJ2-1, with no clear D. This CDR3 contains 12 residues. In germline, CDR1 is KGHSH, CDR2 LQKENI. The V gene lost 1 base and the J gene lost 7 bases, with 5 bases spanning the gap. The whole variable domain, filled in from reference TRBV18 and TRBJ2-1, reads NAGVMQNPRHLVRRRGQEARLRCSPMKGHSHVYWYRQLPEEGLKFMVYLQKENIIDESGMPKERFSAEFPKEGPSILRIQQVVRGDSAAYFCASSPLVNEQFFGPGTRLTVL.

CDR3 sequence: CASSFRLASSYNEQFF. In DNA form, the CDR3 reads TGTGCCAGCAGCTTCCGACTGGCGAGCTCCTACAATGAGCAGTTCTTC. The V gene is TRBV7-9, the J gene TRBJ2-1; D is unclear. This CDR3 is built from 16 residues. Germline values: CDR1 SEHNR, CDR2 FQNEAQ (reference sequence). V lost 3 bases and J lost 0, with 12 bases in between.